The rows below give T cell receptor beta chains drawn from one sample of a study of blood T cell repertoires in COVID-19. The table came from immunoSEQ multiplex PCR; TCRdb's copy has only in-frame clones and leaves some out. The repertoire holds under 500,000 clones, with about 85% as singletons. The sample comprised PBMCs or T cells enriched from blood (not recorded which). These receptors came from a woman between 18 and 29 years old with acute COVID-19. CDR3s include the opening cysteine and the closing phenylalanine or tryptophan. A D gene is named only where the DNA matches it firmly. Not all rows give a size; the values are once, few, many and, for expanded clones, a class.

>-|TRBV9|TRBD1|TRBJ1-1
CASSSGTVNTEAFF
TGTGCCAGCAGCTCCGGGACAGTGAACACTGAAGCTTTCTTT
>few|TRBV10-1|TRBD1|TRBJ2-2
CASSGQGRELFF
TGCGCCAGCAGTGGACAGGGCAGGGAGCTGTTTTTT
>-|TRBV2|-|TRBJ1-4
CASTDRSTNEKLFF
TGTGCCAGCACTGACAGGTCAACTAATGAAAAACTGTTTTTT
>-|TRBV4-1|TRBD2|TRBJ2-3
CASSPQGGGTSRPDTQYF
TGCGCCAGCAGCCCCCAAGGCGGGGGGACATCGCGCCCAGATACGCAGTATTTT
>-|TRBV6-4|TRBD1|TRBJ1-1
CASSVTGGTEAFF
TGTGCCAGCAGTGTAACAGGGGGCACTGAAGCTTTCTTT
>-|TRBV11-2|-|TRBJ2-1
CASSPYQGASSYNEQFF
TGTGCCAGCAGCCCATATCAGGGCGCGAGCTCCTACAATGAGCAGTTCTTC
>-|TRBV10-1|TRBD2|TRBJ2-1
CASSESLAGGQDEQFF
TGCGCCAGCAGTGAGTCACTAGCGGGGGGTCAAGATGAGCAGTTCTTC
>-|TRBV28|TRBD1|TRBJ1-4
CASSLQGGGKLFF
TGTGCCAGCAGTCTACAGGGGGGCGGAAAACTGTTTTTT
>-|TRBV27|TRBD1|TRBJ2-5
CASRIQGAYGETQYF
TGTGCCAGCAGAATACAGGGGGCCTACGGGGAGACCCAGTACTTC
>few|TRBV2|-|TRBJ1-1
CASMSRENTEAFF
TGTGCCAGCATGTCCAGGGAAAACACTGAAGCTTTCTTT
>-|TRBV7-3|-|TRBJ1-1
CASSLGLPGSEAFF
TGTGCCAGCAGCTTGGGACTTCCCGGCAGTGAAGCTTTCTTT
>-|TRBV7-9|-|TRBJ2-7
CASSLGGYPGYEQYF
TGTGCCAGCAGCTTAGGAGGGTACCCTGGCTACGAGCAGTACTTC
>-|TRBV18|TRBD1|TRBJ1-1
CASSPRGTGDTEAFF
TGTGCCAGCTCACCCCGAGGGACAGGGGATACTGAAGCTTTCTTT
>-|TRBV5-4|-|TRBJ1-5
CASSAGGEHQPQHF
TGTGCCAGCAGCGCCGGAGGGGAGCATCAGCCCCAGCATTTT
>-|TRBV2|-|TRBJ1-1
CASRRDTNTEAFF
TGTGCCAGCAGGAGAGACACGAACACTGAAGCTTTCTTT
>-|TRBV4-2|-|TRBJ2-1
CASSQERSAGANEQFF
TGTGCCAGCAGCCAAGAACGTTCGGCGGGTGCCAATGAGCAGTTCTTC
>-|TRBV12-5|-|TRBJ1-2
CASGPGWGYTF
TGTGCTAGTGGCCCAGGATGGGGCTACACCTTC
>once|TRBV10-2|TRBD1|TRBJ1-5
CASGTGTGNQPQHF
TGCGCCAGCGGAACCGGGACAGGAAATCAGCCCCAGCATTTT